Below are 23 T cell receptor beta chains sequenced from a single sample in a study of OX40 agonist ivuxolimab in advanced cancers. TCRdb's table, derived via immunoSEQ multiplex PCR, lists solely in-frame clones and lacks some. The data hold fewer than 70,000 clones, with approximately 80% observed a single time. The sequences come from CD4+ or CD8+ T cells sorted from blood, collected in a trial of the OX40 agonist ivuxolimab. These receptors all come from an adult with an advanced solid tumor such as melanoma, head and neck, liver or kidney cancer.

The rearrangement uses TRBV5-1 and TRBJ1-4; D perhaps matches TRBD1 (6 bases). The CDR3 loop spans 15 amino acids. Germline V gene data show CDR1 as SGHRS and CDR2 as YFSETQ. V shed 3 bases and J shed 8 bases, with 17 bases lying between them. The DNA for the CDR3 is TGCGCCAGCAGCTCCGCCTGGGGGGCTGAGGAAAAACTGTTTTTT. Its protein is CASSSAWGAEEKLFF. Full variable domain (missing parts from reference TRBV5-1 and TRBJ1-4): KAGVTQTPRYLIKTRGQQVTLSCSPISGHRSVSWYQQTPGQGLQFLFEYFSETQRNKGNFPGRFSGRQFSNSRSEMNVSTLELGDSALYLCASSSAWGAEEKLFFGSGTQLSVL.

This clone was seen only once. This chain links TRBV2 with TRBJ2-7; 7 bases are a match to TRBD1. V dropped 4 bases and J dropped 3; count of bases not matched to a gene: 12. The CDR3 is 16 residues long. The germline V gene encodes CDR1 SNHLY and CDR2 FYNNEI. CDR3: CASSGLSDRALYEQYF. The CDR3 DNA sequence: TGTGCCAGCAGTGGGTTGTCAGACAGGGCTCTCTACGAGCAGTACTTC.

The V and J genes are TRBV21-1 and TRBJ2-7; the table names TRBD2, a call not compared with the DNA. TRBV21-1 constitutes a pseudogene. This CDR3 has 14 amino acids. CDR3 sequence: CASSVPGISYEQYF. CDR3 sequence (DNA): TGTGCCAGCAGCGTCCCGGGGATATCCTACGAGCAGTACTTC.

CDR3 sequence: CASSIGGGAGEQFF. CDR3 sequence (DNA): TGTGCCAGTAGTATAGGGGGGGGCGCAGGTGAGCAGTTCTTC. V gene TRBV19 combines with J gene TRBJ2-1, with D perhaps TRBD2 (7 bases). Germline CDR1 reads LNHDA; CDR2 reads SQIVND (reference sequence). Trimming removed 1 base at V and 9 bases at J, with 13 bases between. This CDR3 contains 14 residues. Filled out from reference TRBV19 and TRBJ2-1, the complete variable domain reads DGGITQSPKYLFRKEGQNVTLSCEQNLNHDAMYWYRQDPGQGLRLIYYSQIVNDFQKGDIAEGYSVSREKKESFPLTVTSAQKNPTAFYLCASSIGGGAGEQFFGPGTRLTVL.

This clone occurred once. The chain joins TRBV18 to TRBJ1-1, with D possibly matching TRBD1 (6 bases). The CDR3 is 19 amino acids. The V end lost 3 bases, the J end lost 0 bases, and 23 bases lay between the germline ends. Germline V lookup: CDR1 KGHSH, CDR2 LQKENI. The CDR3 here is CASSPSFGAATGLNTEAFF. The CDR3 DNA reads as TGTGCCAGCTCACCGAGTTTTGGGGCGGCGACAGGACTGAACACTGAAGCTTTCTTT.

This clone appeared once. This chain uses TRBV28 with TRBJ2-3, with a weak D call TRBD2 (6 bases). V lost 5 bases, J lost 4 bases, and 13 bases lay in between. The CDR3 length is 14 residues. Germline loops: CDR1 MDHEN, CDR2 SYDVKM. In nucleotides, the CDR3 is TGTGCCAGCAGTCCTGCGGGACGGGCAGATACGCAGTATTTT. Protein: CASSPAGRADTQYF.

V usage is TRBV19 and J usage is TRBJ2-2; possible D gene TRBD2, 5 bases. The germline V gene has CDR1 LNHDA and CDR2 SQIVND (reference sequence). The CDR3 runs to 14 residues. V gave up 3 bases and J gave up 5 bases, with 10 bases separating them. CDR3 sequence (DNA): TGTGCCAGTAGTATTGGGGAGAGGACCGGGGAGCTGTTTTTT. Translation gives CASSIGERTGELFF. Full variable domain (rest looked up from reference TRBV19 and TRBJ2-2): DGGITQSPKYLFRKEGQNVTLSCEQNLNHDAMYWYRQDPGQGLRLIYYSQIVNDFQKGDIAEGYSVSREKKESFPLTVTSAQKNPTAFYLCASSIGERTGELFFGEGSRLTVL.

This rearrangement joins TRBV15 to TRBJ1-4, with 9 bases identical to TRBD1. The CDR3 is 13 residues long. The V and J ends lost 6 bases and 7 bases, in that order; junction bases with no gene match: 3. Per germline, CDR1 LNHNV and CDR2 YYDKDF (reference sequence). CDR3 sequence: CATRQGASEKLFF. The CDR3 DNA reads as TGTGCCACCAGACAGGGGGCGAGTGAAAAACTGTTTTTT.

With regard to this clone: Lacking the conserved final phenylalanine or tryptophan, this CDR3 likely reflects a read error. It is unclear where the CDR3 begins or ends on the DNA, so no DNA is shown, and the CDR3 is as TCRdb lists it. The V call is TRBV21-1, the J call TRBJ2-3. TRBV21-1 is a documented pseudogene. The CDR3 totals 9 residues, both ends included. CDR3 sequence: CASSKAPAI.

The rearrangement links TRBV5-1 to TRBJ2-2, with D hard to call. Trimming cost V 0 bases and J 0 bases, with 9 bases left between them. The length of the CDR3 is 16 residues. From germline, CDR1 is SGHRS and CDR2 YFSETQ. CDR3 region: CASSLAGSPNTGELFF. CDR3 nucleotides: TGCGCCAGCAGCTTGGCAGGCAGCCCGAACACCGGGGAGCTGTTTTTT.

The rearrangement uses TRBV7-2 and TRBJ2-5; TRBD1 agrees at 8 bases. This CDR3 is 15 amino acids long. Unmatched junction bases numbered 10, after V lost 5 bases and J lost 5 bases. Germline values: CDR1 SGHTA, CDR2 FQGNSA. CDR3 sequence reads: CASSPDRGLGETQYF. The CDR3 bases are TGTGCCAGCAGCCCAGACAGGGGCCTAGGGGAGACCCAGTACTTC. Looking up the rest from reference TRBV7-2 and TRBJ2-5 gives the full variable domain: GAGVSQSPSNKVTEKGKDVELRCDPISGHTALYWYRQSLGQGLEFLIYFQGNSAPDKSGLPSDRFSAERTGGSVSTLTIQRTQQEDSAVYLCASSPDRGLGETQYFGPGTRLLVL.

The chain combines TRBV18 with TRBJ1-3; D call uncertain. Germline CDR1 KGHSH, CDR2 LQKENI. The CDR3 totals 13 residues. V lost 3 bases to trimming and J lost 0 bases, with 3 bases between them. The CDR3 loop is CASSPTSGNTIYF. The CDR3 region has the DNA TGTGCCAGCTCACCCACCTCTGGAAACACCATATATTTT.

This clone came up a few times. CDR3 region: CASSLTPDRVGQPQHF. CDR3 DNA sequence: TGCGCCAGCAGCCTAACCCCGGACAGGGTTGGCCAGCCCCAGCATTTT. V and J are TRBV5-1 and TRBJ1-5; 8 positions agree with TRBD1. From germline, CDR1 is SGHRS and CDR2 YFSETQ. The CDR3 loop spans 16 amino acids. V dropped 4 bases and J dropped 7; count of bases not matched to a gene: 13.

This chain joins TRBV7-2 and TRBJ2-5; 7 nucleotides align to TRBD2. Trimming took 1 base from V and 5 from J; bases not matched to a gene: 4. This CDR3 comprises 14 residues. Germline values: CDR1 SGHTA, CDR2 FQGNSA. This CDR3 reads CASSLGTRFETQYF. CDR3 DNA sequence: TGTGCCAGCAGCTTAGGGACTAGGTTTGAGACCCAGTACTTC.

The chain recombines TRBV7-9 with TRBJ2-3; TRBD1 matches at 11 bases. The CDR3 is 14 amino acids. V trimming: 4 bases; J trimming: 4 bases; junction bases outside the gene matches: 1. CDR1 is SEHNR, CDR2 FQNEAQ, per germline (reference sequence). The CDR3 here is CASSWGQGADTQYF. CDR3 sequence (DNA): TGTGCCAGCAGCTGGGGACAGGGGGCAGATACGCAGTATTTT.

The genes are TRBV5-4 and TRBJ2-3, with TRBD2 matching 11 bases. V was pared by 6 bases and J by 2 bases, with 5 bases of the junction left unmatched. This CDR3 comprises 15 residues. Looked up from germline, CDR1 is SGHNT and CDR2 is YYREEE (reference sequence). The CDR3 sequence is CASTLAGAITDTQYF. For the CDR3, the DNA is TGTGCCAGCACACTAGCGGGGGCGATCACAGATACGCAGTATTTT. Full variable domain (missing parts from reference TRBV5-4 and TRBJ2-3): ETGVTQSPTHLIKTRGQQVTLRCSSQSGHNTVSWYQQALGQGPQFIFQYYREEENGRGNFPPRFSGLQFPNYSSELNVNALELDDSALYLCASTLAGAITDTQYFGPGTRLTVL.

This chain joins TRBV27 and TRBJ1-5; 10 nucleotides line up with TRBD1. Germline V CDR1 and CDR2: MNHEY, SMNVEV (reference sequence). With 10 bases clipped from V and 2 bases from J, the junction kept 8 bases outside the gene matches. This CDR3 has 15 amino acids. The CDR3 loop is CATRDRGSRNQPQHF. The CDR3 region has the DNA TGTGCCACCAGGGACAGGGGCTCCCGCAATCAGCCCCAGCATTTT.

The sample holds one count of this clone. This chain joins TRBV7-8 and TRBJ1-2; no definite D call. This CDR3 is built from 14 residues. Germline V gene data show CDR1 as SGHVS and CDR2 as FQNEAQ. Between the trimmed V and J ends, which lost 0 bases and 4 bases, there was a span of 9 bases. Here the CDR3 reads CASSLAGSGYGYTF. The CDR3 DNA follows: TGTGCCAGCAGCTTAGCAGGGTCGGGCTATGGCTACACCTTC.

The V gene is TRBV7-6, the J gene TRBJ2-3; TRBD1 or TRBD2 may be the D gene (5 bases each). V lost 0 bases and J lost 6, with 7 bases in between. The CDR3 is 13 amino acids. In germline, CDR1 is SGHVS, CDR2 FNYEAQ. This CDR3 is CASSLAWGDTQYF. In nucleotides, the CDR3 is TGTGCCAGCAGCTTAGCGTGGGGGGATACGCAGTATTTT.

This chain joins TRBV19 and TRBJ1-1, with D uncertain. CDR3 length: 14 amino acids. Trimming shortened V by 7 bases and J by 8 bases, and 20 bases separated the two germline ends. Germline CDR1 LNHDA, CDR2 SQIVND (reference sequence). Here the CDR3 reads CASNPKRGGLEAFF. CDR3 nucleotides: TGTGCCAGTAACCCCAAGCGCGGCGGCTTGGAAGCTTTCTTT.

The CDR3 here is CASSAGRNSYNEQFF. The DNA of the CDR3 is TGTGCCAGCAGCGCGGGACGGAACTCCTACAATGAGCAGTTCTTC. The V gene is TRBV9, the J gene TRBJ2-1; D possibly uses TRBD1 or TRBD2 (5 bases each). Per germline, CDR1 SGDLS and CDR2 YYNGEE. The CDR3 is 15 amino acids. V lost 3 bases to trimming and J lost 0 bases, with 10 bases between them.

This chain connects TRBV5-1 to TRBJ2-5, with D hard to call. Between the trimmed V and J ends, which lost 3 bases and 1 base, there was a span of 7 bases. The CDR3 length is 13 residues. Germline loops: CDR1 SGHRS, CDR2 YFSETQ. CDR3 sequence (DNA): TGCGCCAGCAGCTACTCGAGCCAAGAGACCCAGTACTTC. Translated: CASSYSSQETQYF.

The gene calls are TRBV7-3 and TRBJ2-1, with TRBD1 matching over 7 bases. From germline, CDR1 is SGHTA and CDR2 FQGTGA. The CDR3 runs 15 residues. V lost 5 bases and J lost 7; bases outside the gene matches: 11. CDR3 protein: CASSRQGGWLNEQFF. CDR3 DNA sequence: TGTGCCAGCAGCCGACAGGGCGGCTGGTTAAATGAGCAGTTCTTC.